The source of this T cell receptor beta chain is a study of human T cells and chemical hapten exposure. Study-level background: There were per-sample TCR yield variations, arising mainly from small pooled library volume differences. Study-wide results and caveats: Those TCRs sitting above 1 in 1000 frequency stayed the same with DPC sensitization.

Library preparation tagged each individual cDNA molecule with a unique molecular identifier. A single record per CDR3 protein comes from TCRdb applying MiXCR to the RACE reads. The table records 120,000 or so distinct CDR3 sequences, approximately 13% of them present only once. Specified time point: pre-sensitization, week 0. The treatment was: therapeutic diphenylcyclopropenone sensitization with weekly scalp DPC. Unfractionated whole blood was the source from which total RNA was extracted. Germline CDR1 is SNHLY and CDR2 is FYNNEI. CDR3 length: 20 residues. Trimming at V came to 4 bases and at J to 2 bases, leaving 19 bases not matched to a gene. A word on this clonotype: Its antigen is unknown.

The source material was whole blood, sampled in connection with sensitization to the hapten diphenylcyclopropenone (DPC). This rearrangement joins TRBV2 to TRBJ1-3; 8 positions agree with TRBD1. This TCR derives from a woman aged 18-35 years with alopecia areata. Some clones in this sample may be carry-over from other donors' samples. The CDR3 sequence: CASSVLAGGRFEITGNTIYF. The CDR3 nucleotides are TGTGCCAGCAGTGTATTGGCAGGGGGCCGATTTGAAATAACTGGAAACACCATATATTTT. Based on the CDR3 plus reference TRBV2 and TRBJ1-3, the full variable domain is EPEVTQTPSHQVTQMGQEVILRCVPISNHLYFYWYRQILGQKVEFLVSFYNNEISEKSEIFDDQFSVERPDGSNFTLKIRSTKLEDSAMYFCASSVLAGGRFEITGNTIYFGEGSWLTVV.